Sequencing of this TCR beta chain was carried out in a study of blood T cell repertoires in COVID-19. Study-wide background: In each case, the material was cDNA or gDNA derived from T cells, B-cell-depleted T cells, or PBMCs.

Sequenced by immunoSEQ multiplex PCR; TCRdb stores in-frame clones only, minus some. The sample carries 200,000 to 300,000 clones, 80% to 90% recorded once. Study members were between roughly 18 and 100 years old and lived in 24 US regions. Cohort 3 recovered donors had two negative PCRs, clearance, or symptom resolution. The length of the CDR3 is 15 residues. With V trimmed by 5 bases and J by 5 bases, 10 bases remained unmatched. Per the germline V gene, CDR1 is LNHNV and CDR2 is YYDKDF (reference sequence). The chain couples TRBV15 to TRBJ1-1, with TRBD1 matching over 8 bases. The receptor's source is a man aged 35 to 55 who had recovered from COVID-19. The sequencing input was PBMCs or T cells enriched from blood (not recorded which). The CDR3 DNA follows: TGTGCCACCAGCTGGGACAGGAGGGCGATGACTGAAGCTTTCTTT. Residues: CATSWDRRAMTEAFF. The whole variable domain, filled in from reference TRBV15 and TRBJ1-1, reads DAMVIQNPRYQVTQFGKPVTLSCSQTLNHNVMYWYQQKSSQAPKLLFHYYDKDFNNEADTPDNFQSRRPNTSFCFLDIRSPGLGDTAMYLCATSWDRRAMTEAFFGQGTRLTVV.